Presented here are 2 T cell receptor beta chains from one specimen sequenced in a study of post-analysis software for immune sequencing data. Incorporated into the TCR beta cDNA libraries were unique molecular identifiers, which served to reduce PCR and sequencing biases. Via MiXCR, TCRdb re-called the PCR reads, giving one row per CDR3 protein. The sample has hundreds of thousands of distinct CDR3 sequences; 30% are singletons. Study-level results: TRBV5-6, TRBV5-1 and TRBV20-1 were among five TRBV segments more frequent in patients than controls.

These receptors' antigens are unknown. Sequencing used blood. These receptors came from a girl aged 10 to 17 with multiple sclerosis.

The chain carries TRBV7-2 and TRBJ2-3; 7 positions match TRBD2. The CDR3 is made up of 16 amino acids. V shed 1 base and J 0 bases; nucleotides not matched to a gene: 4. Germline CDR1 and CDR2: SGHTA and FQGNSA. The DNA for the CDR3 is TGTGCCAGCAGCTTAGAGGGGCGGGGGAGCACAGATACGCAGTATTTT. This sequence encodes CASSLEGRGSTDTQYF. Full variable domain (rest looked up from reference TRBV7-2 and TRBJ2-3): GAGVSQSPSNKVTEKGKDVELRCDPISGHTALYWYRQSLGQGLEFLIYFQGNSAPDKSGLPSDRFSAERTGGSVSTLTIQRTQQEDSAVYLCASSLEGRGSTDTQYFGPGTRLTVL.

This clonotype was recorded a few times. The chain joins TRBV6-5 to TRBJ2-5; D unresolved. Per germline, CDR1 MNHEY and CDR2 SVGAGI. Trimming shortened V by 2 bases and J by 8 bases, and 12 bases separated the two germline ends. The CDR3 length is 13 residues. CDR3 region: CASSYPPPATQYF. Written as DNA, the CDR3 is TGTGCCAGCAGTTACCCCCCTCCGGCTACCCAGTACTTC.